This T cell receptor beta chain was identified during a study of human T cells and chemical hapten exposure. A word on this clonotype: A read error may be the cause here, since a much bigger clone is one base away.

V lost 11 bases and J 14 bases, leaving 16 bases between the germline ends. CDR3 size: 11 residues. As for time point: patch test 1, 2 weeks after DPC sensitization. The treatment was: therapeutic diphenylcyclopropenone sensitization with weekly scalp DPC. Individual cDNA molecules (in the library) carried attached unique molecular identifiers. Via MiXCR, TCRdb re-called the RACE reads, giving one row per CDR3 protein. This sample has 80,000 to 100,000 distinct CDR3 sequences, with about 6.8% found just once. This TCR derives from a woman in her 30s with alopecia areata. Some clones in this sample may be carry-over from other donors' samples. This chain connects TRBV12-3 or TRBV12-4 to TRBJ1-6; D not certain. The specimen comprised whole blood, sampled in connection with sensitization to the hapten diphenylcyclopropenone (DPC). CDR3 nucleotides: TGTGCCTCTGGGGAGTCTGGGTCCCTCCACTTT. Translating gives CASGESGSLHF.